What follows are 8 T cell receptor beta chains derived from one specimen sequenced in a study of T cell responses to AZD1222 COVID-19 vaccine. Data came from immunoSEQ multiplex PCR; TCRdb stores just in-frame clones and leaves some out. Among approximately 130,000 clones, 90% were seen once, and the ten largest hold 4% to 4.5%. The specimen comprised peripheral blood, sampled 28 days after the second dose of the MenACWY control vaccine. These receptors came from an adult who received the MenACWY meningococcal vaccine as a control.

This CDR3 is CSGILPGGPVGELFF. The CDR3, as DNA: TGCAGCGGCATACTACCGGGGGGGCCGGTCGGGGAGCTGTTTTTT. The chain couples TRBV29-1 to TRBJ2-2; 8 nucleotides line up with TRBD2. The trim removed 7 bases at V and 7 bases at J, leaving 14 bases unmatched. Germline CDR1 reads SQVTM; CDR2 reads ANQGSEA. The CDR3 has 15 amino acids.

In the case of this clone: The junction departs from the called germline gene at one end, perhaps through a read error. This chain links TRBV6-1 with TRBJ2-7; 10 bases are shared with TRBD1. The CDR3 consists of 16 residues. Germline loops: CDR1 MNHNS, CDR2 SASEGT. The CDR3 loop is CASREVGDRGEYEQYF. The CDR3 DNA is TGTGCCAGCAGGGAAGTCGGGGACAGGGGTGAGTACGAGCAGTACTTC.

The rearrangement uses TRBV28 and TRBJ1-1, with 7 positions matching TRBD1. The CDR3 spans 15 residues. Per the germline V gene, CDR1 is MDHEN and CDR2 is SYDVKM. V shed 2 bases, J shed 0 bases, and the junction held 3 bases outside the gene matches. The CDR3 DNA is TGTGCCAGCAGTTTAGGGGACAGACTGAACACTGAAGCTTTCTTT. This gives the protein CASSLGDRLNTEAFF.

The genes are TRBV21-1 and TRBJ1-1; the table's D call, TRBD1, was not checked against the DNA. TRBV21-1 is marked as a pseudogene. CDR3 length: 16 amino acids. The CDR3 sequence is CASSKADRGLSTEAFF. CDR3 bases: TGTGCCAGCAGCAAAGCGGACAGGGGGCTCAGTACTGAAGCTTTCTTT.

The chain recombines TRBV7-8 with TRBJ2-1, with D possibly TRBD1 on 6 matching bases. Looked up from germline, CDR1 is SGHVS and CDR2 is FQNEAQ. The V end was cut by 5 bases, the J end by 0 bases, with 17 bases between. This CDR3 is built from 17 residues. The CDR3 DNA reads TGTGCCAGCAGCCTCCACTCCGGACAGAGCTCCTACAATGAGCAGTTCTTC. Translated: CASSLHSGQSSYNEQFF.

The chain has TRBV28 and TRBJ2-5; a weak D match, TRBD2 (6 bases). The CDR3 spans 18 residues. Germline V gene sequence: CDR1 MDHEN, CDR2 SYDVKM. Trimming removed 0 bases at V and 0 bases at J, with 17 bases between. CDR3 bases: TGTGCCAGCAGTTTATGGGGGCGTTGGGGGGTGAACCAAGAGACCCAGTACTTC. Its translation is CASSLWGRWGVNQETQYF. The whole variable domain, remainder taken from reference TRBV28 and TRBJ2-5, is DVKVTQSSRYLVKRTGEKVFLECVQDMDHENMFWYRQDPGLGLRLIYFSYDVKMKEKGDIPEGYSVSREKKERFSLILESASTNQTSMYLCASSLWGRWGVNQETQYFGPGTRLLVL.

V is TRBV3-1 (or the pseudogene TRBV3-2) and J is TRBJ2-2; weak D call: TRBD1 (7 bases). Trimming took 4 bases from V and 2 from J, leaving 14 bases between them. Germline-derived CDR1 and CDR2 are LGHDT and YNNKEL (reference sequence). The CDR3 contains 16 residues. CDR3 DNA sequence: TGTGCCAGCAGCCTAACCGGAGGGGGCAACACCGGGGAGCTGTTTTTT. This translates into CASSLTGGGNTGELFF.

In this sample, this clone turned up a few times. Relative to the germline gene, one junction end is altered; a read error may explain this. The chain combines TRBV5-5 with TRBJ1-6; D call uncertain. There are 11 residues in the CDR3. The germline gives CDR1 SGHKS, CDR2 YYEKEE (reference sequence). CDR3 nucleotides: TGTGCCAGCAGCTTGGCCGGCGCAAAGGCGTTT. Amino acid sequence: CASSLAGAKAF.